This note documents a single TCR beta chain sequence. The CDR3 spans 15 residues. Germline V lookup: CDR1 ENHRY, CDR2 SYGVKD. With 6 bases clipped from V and 9 bases from J, the junction kept 7 bases outside the gene matches. This specimen belongs to a study of blood T cell repertoires in COVID-19. Across the whole study: Material from acute and convalescent COVID-19 was sourced from the United States, Italy and Spain. PBMCs, B-cell-depleted T cells, or T cells provided the cDNA or gDNA that made up the material.

In the original workflow: Estimation of nucleated cell counts was performed using reference gene primer amplification. Repertoires were generated with immunoSEQ multiplex PCR, while TCRdb's copy carries only in-frame clones and drops some. V and J calls and clone size follow that table, whereas D and trimming were derived from the DNA. Here the sample spans approximately 93,000 clones, roughly 71% being singletons. The V gene is TRBV10-3, the J gene TRBJ2-1; TRBD2 aligns across 14 bases. The receptor was isolated from a woman aged 80 or over with acute or convalescent COVID-19. What was sequenced was peripheral blood. CDR3 residues: CAIRSGLAGGGEQFF. The CDR3 nucleotides are TGTGCCATCAGAAGTGGACTAGCGGGAGGTGGTGAGCAGTTCTTC.